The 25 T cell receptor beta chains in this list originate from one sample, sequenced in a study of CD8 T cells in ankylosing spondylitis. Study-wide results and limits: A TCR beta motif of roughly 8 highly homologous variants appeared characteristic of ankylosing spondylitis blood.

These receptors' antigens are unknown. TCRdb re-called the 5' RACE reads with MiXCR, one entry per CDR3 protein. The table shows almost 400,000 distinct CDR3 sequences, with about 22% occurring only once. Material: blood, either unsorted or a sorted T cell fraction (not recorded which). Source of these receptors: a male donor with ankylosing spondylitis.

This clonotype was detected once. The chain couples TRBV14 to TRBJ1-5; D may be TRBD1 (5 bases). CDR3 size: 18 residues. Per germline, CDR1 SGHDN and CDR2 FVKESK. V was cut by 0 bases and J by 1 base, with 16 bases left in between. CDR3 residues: CASSQDQGRRKSNQPQHF. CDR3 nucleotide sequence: TGTGCCAGCAGCCAAGATCAGGGTCGGAGGAAGAGCAATCAGCCCCAGCATTTT.

CDR3 coding DNA: TGTGCCAGCAGAGGGGACACCCTTTACGAGCAGTACTTC. Translating it yields CASRGDTLYEQYF. This chain uses TRBV2 with TRBJ2-7, with D tentatively TRBD1 (6 bases). The V and J ends lost 6 bases and 4 bases respectively, with 13 bases between them. The CDR3 totals 13 residues. Germline values: CDR1 SNHLY, CDR2 FYNNEI. The full variable domain, with the rest looked up from reference TRBV2 and TRBJ2-7, is EPEVTQTPSHQVTQMGQEVILRCVPISNHLYFYWYRQILGQKVEFLVSFYNNEISEKSEIFDDQFSVERPDGSNFTLKIRSTKLEDSAMYFCASRGDTLYEQYFGPGTRLTVT.

CDR3 amino acids: CASSFQERGEKLFF. CDR3 nucleotides: TGTGCCAGCAGCTTCCAGGAACGGGGGGAAAAACTGTTTTTT. This chain connects TRBV3-1 to TRBJ1-4; D is possibly TRBD1 (5 bases). Germline V gives CDR1 LGHDT, CDR2 YNNKEL (reference sequence). This CDR3 has 14 amino acids. V lost 5 bases and J lost 8, with 15 bases in between.

Here the CDR3 reads CASSLGGGKFTGELFF. CDR3 sequence (DNA): TGTGCCAGCAGCTTAGGGGGCGGGAAGTTCACCGGGGAGCTGTTTTTT. The chain recombines TRBV11-3 with TRBJ2-2; D possibly corresponds to TRBD2 (6 bases). Trimming stripped 1 base from V and 4 bases from J, with 13 bases between. The CDR3 runs to 16 residues. The germline V gene encodes CDR1 SGHNT and CDR2 YENEEA.

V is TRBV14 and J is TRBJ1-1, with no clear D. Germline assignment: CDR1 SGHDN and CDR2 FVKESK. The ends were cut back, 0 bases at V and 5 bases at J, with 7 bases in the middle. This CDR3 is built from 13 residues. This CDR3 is CASSQDPWTEAFF. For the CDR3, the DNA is TGTGCCAGCAGCCAAGATCCTTGGACTGAAGCTTTCTTT.

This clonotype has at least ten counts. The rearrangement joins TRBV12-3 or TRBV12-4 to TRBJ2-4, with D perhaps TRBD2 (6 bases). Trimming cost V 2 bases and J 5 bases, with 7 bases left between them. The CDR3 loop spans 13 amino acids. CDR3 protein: CASSLTGENIQYF. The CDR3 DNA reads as TGTGCCAGCAGTTTAACGGGGGAAAACATTCAGTACTTC.

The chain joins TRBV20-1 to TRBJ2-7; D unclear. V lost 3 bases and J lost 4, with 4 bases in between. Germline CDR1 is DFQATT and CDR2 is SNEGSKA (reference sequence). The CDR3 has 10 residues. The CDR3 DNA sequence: TGCAGTGCTAGCTCGTACGAGCAGTACTTC. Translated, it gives CSASSYEQYF.

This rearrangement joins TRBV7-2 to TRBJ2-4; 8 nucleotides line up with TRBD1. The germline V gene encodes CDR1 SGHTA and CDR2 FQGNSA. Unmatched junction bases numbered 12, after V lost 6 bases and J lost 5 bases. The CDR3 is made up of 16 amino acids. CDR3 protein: CASSRGRGPIENIQYF. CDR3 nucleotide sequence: TGTGCCAGCAGTAGAGGCAGGGGGCCTATCGAAAACATTCAGTACTTC.

The CDR3 DNA follows: TGTGCCATCAGTGGCAACAGGGGGGATAATTCACCCCTCCACTTT. The encoded protein is CAISGNRGDNSPLHF. The chain is built from TRBV10-3 and TRBJ1-6; 8 nucleotides align to TRBD1. J was trimmed by 5 bases and V by 4 bases; bases with no gene match: 4. Germline CDR1 and CDR2: ENHRY and SYGVKD. The CDR3 extends over 15 amino acids.

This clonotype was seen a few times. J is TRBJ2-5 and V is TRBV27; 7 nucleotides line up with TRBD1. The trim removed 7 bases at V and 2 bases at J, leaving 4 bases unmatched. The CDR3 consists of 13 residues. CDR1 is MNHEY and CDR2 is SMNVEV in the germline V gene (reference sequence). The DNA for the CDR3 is TGTGCCAGCAAAGACAGGGCACAAGAGACCCAGTACTTC. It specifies CASKDRAQETQYF.

The CDR3 nucleotides read TGTGCCAGCAGCTTATACCTAGCAGATACCACAGATACGCAGTATTTT. It codes for CASSLYLADTTDTQYF. V is TRBV7-9 and J is TRBJ2-3, with a tentative D call TRBD2 (5 bases). Deletions cut 2 bases from V and 2 bases from J, with 14 bases between. Germline V gives CDR1 SEHNR, CDR2 FQNEAQ (reference sequence). The CDR3 has 16 amino acids.

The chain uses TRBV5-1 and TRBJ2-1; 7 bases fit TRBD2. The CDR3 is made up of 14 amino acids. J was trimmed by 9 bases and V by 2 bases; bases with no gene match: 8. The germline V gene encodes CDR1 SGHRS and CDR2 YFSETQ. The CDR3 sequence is CASSFQRELTEQFF. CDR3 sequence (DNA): TGCGCCAGCAGCTTTCAGCGGGAACTAACTGAGCAGTTCTTC.

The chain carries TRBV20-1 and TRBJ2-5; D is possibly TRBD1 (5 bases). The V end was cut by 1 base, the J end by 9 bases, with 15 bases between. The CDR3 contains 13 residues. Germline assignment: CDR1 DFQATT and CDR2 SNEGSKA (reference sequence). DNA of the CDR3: TGCAGTGCTAGAGGGGAAACGGGCAGGGCCCAGTACTTC. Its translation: CSARGETGRAQYF.

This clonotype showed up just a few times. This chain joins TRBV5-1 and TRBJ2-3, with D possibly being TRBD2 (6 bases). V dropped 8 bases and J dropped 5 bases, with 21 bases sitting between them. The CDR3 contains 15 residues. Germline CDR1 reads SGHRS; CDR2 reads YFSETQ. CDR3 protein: CASAGLQLQLDTQYF. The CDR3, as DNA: TGCGCCAGTGCGGGACTGCAGCTCCAACTAGATACGCAGTATTTT.

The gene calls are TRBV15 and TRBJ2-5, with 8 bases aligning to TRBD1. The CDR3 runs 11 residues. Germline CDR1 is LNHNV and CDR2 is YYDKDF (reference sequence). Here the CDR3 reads CATGGQETQYF. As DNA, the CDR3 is TGTGCAACAGGGGGCCAAGAGACCCAGTACTTC. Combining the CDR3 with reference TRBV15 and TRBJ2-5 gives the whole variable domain DAMVIQNPRYQVTQFGKPVTLSCSQTLNHNVMYWYQQKSSQAPKLLFHYYDKDFNNEADTPDNFQSRRPNTSFCFLDIRSPGLGDTAMYLCATGGQETQYFGPGTRLLVL.

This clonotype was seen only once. CDR3 coding DNA: TGTGCCAGCAGTACCCTCGCAGGGGGCAGGTCTGGGGCCAACGTCCTGACTTTC. This translates into CASSTLAGGRSGANVLTF. This chain connects TRBV6-1 to TRBJ2-6; 8 positions agree with TRBD1. Germline values: CDR1 MNHNS, CDR2 SASEGT. The CDR3 consists of 18 residues. V dropped 5 bases and J dropped 1; count of bases not matched to a gene: 10.

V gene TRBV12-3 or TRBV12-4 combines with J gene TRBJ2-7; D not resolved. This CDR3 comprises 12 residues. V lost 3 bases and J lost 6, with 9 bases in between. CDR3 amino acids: CASSFLGSEQYF. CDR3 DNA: TGTGCCAGCAGTTTCCTGGGGTCCGAGCAGTACTTC.

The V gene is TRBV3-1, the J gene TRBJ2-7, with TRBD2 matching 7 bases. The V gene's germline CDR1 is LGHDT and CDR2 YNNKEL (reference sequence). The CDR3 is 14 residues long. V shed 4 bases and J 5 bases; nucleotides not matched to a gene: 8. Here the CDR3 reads CASSRSGIPNEQYF. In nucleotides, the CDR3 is TGTGCCAGCAGCCGAAGCGGGATCCCCAACGAGCAGTACTTC.

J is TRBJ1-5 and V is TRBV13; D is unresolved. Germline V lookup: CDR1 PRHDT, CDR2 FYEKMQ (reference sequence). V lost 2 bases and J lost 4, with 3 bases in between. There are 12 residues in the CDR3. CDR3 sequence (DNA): TGTGCCAGCAGCTTACGGAATCAGCCCCAGCATTTT. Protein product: CASSLRNQPQHF.

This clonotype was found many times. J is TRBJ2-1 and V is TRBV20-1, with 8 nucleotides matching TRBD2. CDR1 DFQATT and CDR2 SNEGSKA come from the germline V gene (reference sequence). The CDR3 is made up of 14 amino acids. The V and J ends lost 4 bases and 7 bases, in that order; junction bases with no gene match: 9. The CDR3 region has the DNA TGCAGTGCTAACACAGCGGGAGTTGTAAATGAGCAGTTCTTC. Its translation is CSANTAGVVNEQFF.

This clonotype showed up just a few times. The CDR3 reads CAISDPEGGGRLQETQYF. The CDR3 DNA sequence: TGTGCCATCAGTGATCCCGAAGGGGGAGGCAGACTCCAAGAGACCCAGTACTTC. The chain recombines TRBV10-3 with TRBJ2-5; D may be TRBD1 or TRBD2 (6 bases each). The CDR3 sequence is 18 residues long. Trimming removed 3 bases at V and 1 base at J, with 21 bases between. Germline V CDR1 and CDR2: ENHRY, SYGVKD.

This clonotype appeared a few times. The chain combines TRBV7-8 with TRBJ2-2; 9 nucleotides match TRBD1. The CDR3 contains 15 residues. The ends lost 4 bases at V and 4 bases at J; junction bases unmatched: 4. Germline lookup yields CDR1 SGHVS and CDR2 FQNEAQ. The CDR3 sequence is CASSWTGVVTGELFF. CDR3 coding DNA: TGTGCCAGCAGCTGGACAGGGGTGGTCACCGGGGAGCTGTTTTTT.

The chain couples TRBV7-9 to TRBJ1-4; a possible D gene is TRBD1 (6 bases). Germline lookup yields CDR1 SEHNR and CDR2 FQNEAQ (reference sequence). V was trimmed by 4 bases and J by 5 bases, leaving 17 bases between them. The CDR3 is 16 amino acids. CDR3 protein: CASSSAGGRRNEKLFF. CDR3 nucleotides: TGTGCCAGCAGCTCAGCGGGGGGCAGAAGGAATGAAAAACTGTTTTTT.

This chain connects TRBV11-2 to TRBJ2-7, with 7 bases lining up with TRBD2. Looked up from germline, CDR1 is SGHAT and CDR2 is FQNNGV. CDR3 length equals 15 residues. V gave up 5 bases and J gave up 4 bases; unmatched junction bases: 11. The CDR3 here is CASSLAGGSEYEQYF. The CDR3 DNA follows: TGTGCCAGCAGCCTCGCTGGCGGGAGTGAGTACGAGCAGTACTTC. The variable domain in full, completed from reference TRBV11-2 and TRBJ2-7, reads EAGVAQSPRYKIIEKRQSVAFWCNPISGHATLYWYQQILGQGPKLLIQFQNNGVVDDSQLPKDRFSAERLKGVDSTLKIQPAKLEDSAVYLCASSLAGGSEYEQYFGPGTRLTVT.

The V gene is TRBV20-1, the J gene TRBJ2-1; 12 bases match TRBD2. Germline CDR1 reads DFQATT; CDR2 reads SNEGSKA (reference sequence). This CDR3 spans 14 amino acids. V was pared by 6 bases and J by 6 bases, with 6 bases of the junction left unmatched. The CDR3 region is CSAPTSGSRNEQFF. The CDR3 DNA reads TGCAGTGCACCGACTAGCGGGAGCCGCAATGAGCAGTTCTTC.